The 15 T cell receptor beta chains given below trace back to one sample, sequenced in a study of blood T cell repertoires in COVID-19. Clones were read by immunoSEQ multiplex PCR, and TCRdb kept only the in-frame ones, dropping some. The data show about 38,000 clones, around 87% seen once. The sequenced sample was peripheral blood. These receptors were collected from a man between 45 and 60 years old with active or convalescent COVID-19.

The chain joins TRBV11-2 to TRBJ2-3; 12 bases map to TRBD2. The CDR3 has 16 amino acids. The germline gives CDR1 SGHAT, CDR2 FQNNGV. With 1 base clipped from V and 5 bases from J, the junction kept 4 bases outside the gene matches. CDR3 DNA sequence: TGTGCCAGCAGCTTAGGGCTAGCGGGAGGGCAAGATACGCAGTATTTT. It encodes CASSLGLAGGQDTQYF.

CDR3 in amino acids: CASSRTGGGEAFF. The DNA for the CDR3 is TGCGCCAGCAGTCGGACAGGGGGCGGTGAAGCTTTCTTT. V and J are TRBV10-1 and TRBJ1-1; 11 bases fit TRBD1. This CDR3 spans 13 amino acids. Germline V CDR1 and CDR2: WNHNN, SYGVQD (reference sequence). With 5 bases clipped from V and 7 bases from J, the junction kept 3 bases outside the gene matches.

The genes are TRBV28 and TRBJ1-2; D is perhaps TRBD1 (5 bases). V was shortened by 1 base and J by 7 bases, with 13 bases between the two germline ends. CDR1 MDHEN and CDR2 SYDVKM come from the germline V gene. This CDR3 contains 14 residues. The chain's CDR3 is CASSLSQGRFGYTF. Written as DNA, the CDR3 is TGTGCCAGCAGTTTATCGCAGGGCAGGTTTGGCTACACCTTC.

The gene calls are TRBV30 and TRBJ1-5; 7 bases match TRBD1. V shed 1 base, J shed 7 bases, and the junction held 4 bases outside the gene matches. This CDR3 spans 13 amino acids. The germline V gene encodes CDR1 GTSNPN and CDR2 SVGIG (reference sequence). The CDR3 bases are TGTGCCTGGAGTGGACAGGGAAGGCAGCCCCAGCATTTT. Amino acid sequence: CAWSGQGRQPQHF.

V usage is TRBV5-1 and J usage is TRBJ2-7, with D possibly matching TRBD1 (6 bases). Germline CDR1 SGHRS, CDR2 YFSETQ. V lost 1 base, J lost 0 bases, and 14 bases lay in between. The CDR3 spans 16 residues. CDR3 in DNA: TGCGCCAGCAGCTTGTCGACAGGCGGACTCTCCTACGAGCAGTACGTC. Amino acids: CASSLSTGGLSYEQYV.

The chain combines TRBV6-5 with TRBJ1-1; D is unresolved. V was pared by 7 bases and J by 0 bases, with 12 bases between. This CDR3 has 14 residues. Germline values: CDR1 MNHEY, CDR2 SVGAGI. The CDR3 spells CASITPQLNTEAFF. The DNA of the CDR3 is TGTGCCAGCATTACCCCCCAGTTGAACACTGAAGCTTTCTTT.

The chain couples TRBV3-1 (or the pseudogene TRBV3-2) to TRBJ2-1; 12 bases align to TRBD1. Germline-derived CDR1 and CDR2 are LGHDT and YNNKEL (reference sequence). V lost 7 bases to trimming and J lost 7 bases; unmatched junction nucleotides: 5. CDR3 length: 14 amino acids. CDR3 nucleotides: TGTGCCAGCAAACGGGACAGGGGGCCAAATGAGCAGTTCTTC. Translation: CASKRDRGPNEQFF.

The chain is built from TRBV6-6 and TRBJ1-5; D gene uncertain. This CDR3 has 15 residues. V was cut by 0 bases and J by 0 bases, with 6 bases left in between. Germline lookup yields CDR1 MNHNY and CDR2 SVGAGI (reference sequence). The CDR3 sequence: CASSYSRYSNQPQHF. CDR3 bases: TGTGCCAGCAGTTACTCGCGTTATAGCAATCAGCCCCAGCATTTT.

The chain uses TRBV3-1 (or the pseudogene TRBV3-2) and TRBJ1-1; D remains ambiguous. Trimming pared 2 bases from V and 2 bases from J, leaving 12 bases between. The CDR3 covers 15 residues. Germline CDR1 and CDR2: LGHDT and YNNKEL (reference sequence). CDR3 bases: TGTGCCAGCAGCCAAAGACGTGGCGGAAACACTGAAGCTTTCTTT. Its translation is CASSQRRGGNTEAFF.

The sample holds one count of this clone. The V gene is TRBV5-1, the J gene TRBJ1-3; D remains ambiguous. V was pared by 0 bases and J by 0 bases, with 7 bases between. CDR1 and CDR2 from the germline V gene are SGHRS and YFSETQ. The CDR3 consists of 15 residues. CDR3 protein: CASSLGTPSGNTIYF. The DNA of the CDR3 is TGCGCCAGCAGCTTGGGCACACCCTCTGGAAACACCATATATTTT.

This clone was detected only once. The genes are TRBV18 and TRBJ1-3, with TRBD1 matching over 9 bases. With V trimmed by 3 bases and J by 4 bases, 7 bases remained unmatched. Germline CDR1 is KGHSH and CDR2 is LQKENI. The CDR3 loop spans 16 amino acids. The CDR3 sequence is CASSPGQGLGGNTIYF. CDR3 nucleotides: TGTGCCAGCTCACCCGGACAGGGGCTGGGAGGAAACACCATATATTTT.

V and J are TRBV6-1 and TRBJ1-1; no clear D. The germline V gene has CDR1 MNHNS and CDR2 SASEGT. Trimming took off 2 bases at V and 0 bases at J, with 4 bases between the two ends. The CDR3 contains 13 residues. This CDR3 is CASSESVNTEAFF. The CDR3 DNA sequence: TGTGCCAGCAGTGAATCAGTGAACACTGAAGCTTTCTTT.

Here the CDR3 DNA reads TGTGCCAGCAGCGAACGCCAGTCTGAAAAACTGTTTTTT. Its protein product is CASSERQSEKLFF. V and J are TRBV7-9 and TRBJ1-4, with D unclear. The CDR3 runs 13 residues. CDR1 is SEHNR and CDR2 is FQNEAQ in the germline V gene (reference sequence). V shed 5 bases and J shed 7 bases, with 11 bases lying between them.

This chain's CDR3 is CASSEPKTGVNTGELFF. CDR3 sequence (DNA): TGTGCCAGCAGCGAACCGAAAACCGGGGTGAACACCGGGGAGCTGTTTTTT. V usage is TRBV9 and J usage is TRBJ2-2; D is possibly TRBD2 (5 bases). Trimming stripped 3 bases from V and 1 base from J, with 16 bases between. Germline V gene data show CDR1 as SGDLS and CDR2 as YYNGEE. The CDR3 contains 17 residues.

This clone qualifies as large. This chain links TRBV10-1 with TRBJ2-1, with D possibly being TRBD2 (5 bases). In germline, CDR1 is WNHNN, CDR2 SYGVQD (reference sequence). CDR3 length: 15 amino acids. Deletions cut 3 bases from V and 0 bases from J, with 9 bases between. The CDR3 nucleotides read TGCGCCAGCAGTGAAGGACTGAACTCCTACAATGAGCAGTTCTTC. It yields the protein CASSEGLNSYNEQFF.